This T cell receptor (beta chain) was sequenced for a study of shared clonotypes between healthy human individuals. The CDR3 covers 14 residues. In germline, CDR1 is MNHEY, CDR2 SVGAGI. Unmatched junction bases numbered 7, after V lost 7 bases and J lost 5 bases. TCRdb's copy holds only in-frame clones and misses some; the assay was immunoSEQ multiplex PCR. The table shows millions of clones, with roughly 96% occurring only once. CD45RA+ naive and CD45RA-negative memory subsets were separated from CD4+ cells. The chain carries TRBV6-5 and TRBJ2-1; TRBD1 aligns across 8 bases. Sequencing used naive CD4+ T cells sorted from blood. Subset specified: CD45RA+ positively selected. This TCR was recovered from a young man in good health. The CDR3 reads CASNIQGGNNEQFF. In nucleotides, the CDR3 is TGTGCCAGCAACATACAGGGGGGAAACAATGAGCAGTTCTTC.